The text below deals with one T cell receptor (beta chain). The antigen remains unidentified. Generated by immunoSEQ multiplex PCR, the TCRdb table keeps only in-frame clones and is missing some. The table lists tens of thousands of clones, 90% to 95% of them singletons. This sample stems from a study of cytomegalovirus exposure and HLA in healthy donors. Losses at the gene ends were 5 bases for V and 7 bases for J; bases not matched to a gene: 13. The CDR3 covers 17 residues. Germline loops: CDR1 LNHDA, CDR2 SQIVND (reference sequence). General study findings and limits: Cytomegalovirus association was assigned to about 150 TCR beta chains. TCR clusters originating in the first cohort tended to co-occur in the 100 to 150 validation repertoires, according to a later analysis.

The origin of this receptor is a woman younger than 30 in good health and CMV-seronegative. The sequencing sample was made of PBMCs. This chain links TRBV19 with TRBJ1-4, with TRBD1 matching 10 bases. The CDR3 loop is CASSPQGQGFGSEKLFF. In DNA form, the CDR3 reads TGTGCCAGTAGTCCCCAGGGACAGGGGTTCGGGAGTGAAAAACTGTTTTTT.